This T cell receptor beta chain was captured in a study of human T cells and chemical hapten exposure. Germline CDR1 is MNHNY and CDR2 is SVGAGI (reference sequence). V gave up 7 bases and J gave up 5 bases, with 9 bases separating them. The CDR3 sequence is 11 residues long. This clonotype was recorded a few times. The time point was: pre-sensitization, week 0. Treatment meaning: therapeutic diphenylcyclopropenone sensitization with weekly scalp DPC. TCRdb re-called the RACE reads through MiXCR, storing one row per CDR3 protein. The sample consists of about 350,000 distinct CDR3 sequences, about 5% of them appearing once.

Sample: whole blood, taken in connection with sensitization to the hapten diphenylcyclopropenone (DPC). The sequence came from a woman younger than 35 with alopecia areata. Some clones in this sample may be carry-over from other donors' samples. The gene calls are TRBV6-6 and TRBJ2-7; D is unclear. CDR3 residues: CASIRSNEQYF. DNA for the CDR3: TGTGCCAGCATAAGGTCAAACGAGCAGTACTTC.